What follows are 7 T cell receptor beta chains derived from one specimen sequenced in a study of blood T cell repertoires in COVID-19. Data came from immunoSEQ multiplex PCR; TCRdb stores just in-frame clones and leaves some out. Here the sample spans 78,000 or so clones, almost 85% being singletons. The sample taken for sequencing was peripheral blood. These receptors were taken from a man older than 75 with acute or convalescent COVID-19.

V is TRBV19 and J is TRBJ2-2; D is ambiguous. V dropped 6 bases and J dropped 6 bases, with 11 bases sitting between them. Germline V gene sequence: CDR1 LNHDA, CDR2 SQIVND (reference sequence). CDR3 length equals 13 residues. CDR3 sequence: CASRANEAGELFF. The CDR3 DNA reads as TGTGCCAGTAGGGCCAATGAAGCCGGGGAGCTGTTTTTT. The complete variable domain, with remaining parts taken from reference TRBV19 and TRBJ2-2, reads DGGITQSPKYLFRKEGQNVTLSCEQNLNHDAMYWYRQDPGQGLRLIYYSQIVNDFQKGDIAEGYSVSREKKESFPLTVTSAQKNPTAFYLCASRANEAGELFFGEGSRLTVL.

The rearrangement links TRBV4-2 to TRBJ2-1; 8 nucleotides align to TRBD2. CDR3 length equals 17 residues. Germline CDR1 and CDR2: LGHNA and YNFKEQ. Trimming took 0 bases from V and 7 from J; bases not matched to a gene: 11. The CDR3 bases are TGTGCCAGCAGCCAAGAAATTCCAGCGGGGGTTTCTAATGAGCAGTTCTTC. Translated: CASSQEIPAGVSNEQFF.

The chain employs TRBV7-2 and TRBJ1-5; 7 bases match TRBD1. Germline CDR1 is SGHTA and CDR2 is FQGNSA. V trimming: 1 base; J trimming: 6 bases; junction bases outside the gene matches: 6. This CDR3 contains 15 residues. CDR3 sequence: CASSLGQGESQPQHF. The CDR3 nucleotides read TGTGCCAGCAGCTTAGGACAGGGAGAAAGTCAGCCCCAGCATTTT. Looking up the rest from reference TRBV7-2 and TRBJ1-5 gives the full variable domain: GAGVSQSPSNKVTEKGKDVELRCDPISGHTALYWYRQSLGQGLEFLIYFQGNSAPDKSGLPSDRFSAERTGGSVSTLTIQRTQQEDSAVYLCASSLGQGESQPQHFGDGTRLSIL.

The chain uses TRBV2 and TRBJ1-6; 9 bases agree with TRBD1. With V trimmed by 8 bases and J by 2 bases, 10 bases remained unmatched. CDR1 is SNHLY and CDR2 is FYNNEI in the germline V gene. The CDR3 sequence is 17 residues long. The CDR3, as DNA: TGTGCCAGCGTGGGGGGGACAGGGACAACCTATAATTCACCCCTCCACTTT. Amino acids: CASVGGTGTTYNSPLHF.

This clone was observed once. The V gene is TRBV6-1, the J gene TRBJ2-2; 9 nucleotides align to TRBD1. V shed 0 bases and J 6 bases; nucleotides not matched to a gene: 14. The CDR3 is 19 amino acids. Germline CDR1 MNHNS, CDR2 SASEGT. The DNA of the CDR3 is TGTGCCAGCAGTGAAGCGAGGGTAGACGGGACAGGGTTTTCCGGGGAGCTGTTTTTT. Its translation: CASSEARVDGTGFSGELFF.

This chain joins TRBV18 and TRBJ1-1, with a tentative D call TRBD1 (6 bases). V was cut by 4 bases and J by 5 bases, with 20 bases left in between. The CDR3 has 16 amino acids. Germline loops: CDR1 KGHSH, CDR2 LQKENI. CDR3 protein: CASSQGEGRGPTEAFF. CDR3 nucleotide sequence: TGTGCCAGCTCACAGGGGGAGGGAAGGGGACCGACTGAAGCTTTCTTT.

This chain joins TRBV27 and TRBJ1-2; TRBD1 matches 7 bases. With 4 bases clipped from V and 6 bases from J, the junction kept 8 bases outside the gene matches. Germline loops: CDR1 MNHEY, CDR2 SMNVEV (reference sequence). The length of the CDR3 is 14 residues. The CDR3 loop is CASSSTGQRNGYTF. CDR3 DNA: TGTGCCAGCAGTTCGACGGGACAGCGAAATGGCTACACCTTC.